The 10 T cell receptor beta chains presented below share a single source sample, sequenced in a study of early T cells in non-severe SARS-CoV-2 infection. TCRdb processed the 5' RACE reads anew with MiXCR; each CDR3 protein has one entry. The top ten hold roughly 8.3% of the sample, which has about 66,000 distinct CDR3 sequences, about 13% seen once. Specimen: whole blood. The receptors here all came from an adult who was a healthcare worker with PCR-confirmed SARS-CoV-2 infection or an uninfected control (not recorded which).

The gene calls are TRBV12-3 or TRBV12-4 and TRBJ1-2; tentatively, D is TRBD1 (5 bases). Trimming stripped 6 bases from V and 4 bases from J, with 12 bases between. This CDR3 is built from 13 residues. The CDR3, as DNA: TGTGCCAGCAGCCCGACAGAGGGCTATGGCTACACCTTC. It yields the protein CASSPTEGYGYTF.

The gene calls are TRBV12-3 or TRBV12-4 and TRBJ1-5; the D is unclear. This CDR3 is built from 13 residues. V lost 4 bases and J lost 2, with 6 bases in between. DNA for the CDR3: TGTGCCAGCAGTTGGAAAGGCAATCAGCCCCAGCATTTT. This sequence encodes CASSWKGNQPQHF.

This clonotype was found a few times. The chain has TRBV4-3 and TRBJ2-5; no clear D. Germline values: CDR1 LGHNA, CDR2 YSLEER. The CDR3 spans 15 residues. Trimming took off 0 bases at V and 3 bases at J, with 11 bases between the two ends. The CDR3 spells CASSQDWARKETQYF. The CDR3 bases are TGCGCCAGCAGCCAAGATTGGGCTAGGAAAGAGACCCAGTACTTC.

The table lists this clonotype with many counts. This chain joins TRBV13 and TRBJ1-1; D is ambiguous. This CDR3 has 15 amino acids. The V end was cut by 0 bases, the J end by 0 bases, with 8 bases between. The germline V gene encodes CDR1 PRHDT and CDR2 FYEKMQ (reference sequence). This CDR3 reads CASSLGPDMNTEAFF. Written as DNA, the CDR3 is TGTGCCAGCAGCTTAGGTCCAGACATGAACACTGAAGCTTTCTTT.

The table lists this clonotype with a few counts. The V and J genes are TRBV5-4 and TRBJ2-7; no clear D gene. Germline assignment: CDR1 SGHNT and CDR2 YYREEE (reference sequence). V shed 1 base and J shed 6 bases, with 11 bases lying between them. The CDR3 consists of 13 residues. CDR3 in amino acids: CASSLPGPVEQYF. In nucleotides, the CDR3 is TGTGCCAGCAGCTTGCCAGGACCCGTCGAGCAGTACTTC.

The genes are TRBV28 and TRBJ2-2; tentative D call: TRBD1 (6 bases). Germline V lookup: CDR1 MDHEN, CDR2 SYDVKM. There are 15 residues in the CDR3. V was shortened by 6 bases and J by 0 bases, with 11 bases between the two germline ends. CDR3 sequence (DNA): TGTGCCAGCAGCGAGGACAGAACGAACACCGGGGAGCTGTTTTTT. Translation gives CASSEDRTNTGELFF.

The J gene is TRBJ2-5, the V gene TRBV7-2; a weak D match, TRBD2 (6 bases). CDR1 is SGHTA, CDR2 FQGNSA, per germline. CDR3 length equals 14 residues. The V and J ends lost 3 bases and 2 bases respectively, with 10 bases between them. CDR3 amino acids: CASSFGGPQETQYF. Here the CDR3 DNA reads TGTGCCAGCAGCTTCGGAGGGCCACAAGAGACCCAGTACTTC.

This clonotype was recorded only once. CDR3 bases: TGTGCCAGCAGCCCAAATGGGGCCTGGCACGGGGAGCTGTTTTTT. Its translation is CASSPNGAWHGELFF. The chain recombines TRBV27 with TRBJ2-2, with D maybe TRBD1 (5 bases). Germline V lookup: CDR1 MNHEY, CDR2 SMNVEV (reference sequence). This CDR3 has 15 residues. Trimming cost V 6 bases and J 7 bases, with 18 bases left between them.

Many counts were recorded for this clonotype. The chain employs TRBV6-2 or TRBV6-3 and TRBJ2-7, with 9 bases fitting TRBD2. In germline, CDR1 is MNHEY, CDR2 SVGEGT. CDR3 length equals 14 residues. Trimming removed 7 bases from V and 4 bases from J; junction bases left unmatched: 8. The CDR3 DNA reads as TGTGCCAGCAACGAACTAGCGGGTGGTTACGAGCAGTACTTC. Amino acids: CASNELAGGYEQYF.

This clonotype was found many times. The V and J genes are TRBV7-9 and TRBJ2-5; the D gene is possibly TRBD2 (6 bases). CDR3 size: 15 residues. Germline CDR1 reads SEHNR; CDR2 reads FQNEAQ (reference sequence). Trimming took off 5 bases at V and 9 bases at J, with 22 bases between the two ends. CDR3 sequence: CASSAPAGPGVAQYF. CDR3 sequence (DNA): TGTGCCAGCAGCGCCCCGGCGGGACCCGGCGTCGCCCAGTACTTC.